In this sample, the clone carrying this TCR beta chain turned up many times. Its antigen is not known. The sequenced patients had an expansion of CD8+CD57+ cells seen by flow cytometry. When blood sampling took place, the patients had received no therapy. The CDR3 loop spans 15 amino acids. CDR1 is SNHLY and CDR2 is FYNNEI in the germline V gene. Trimming cost V 6 bases and J 1 base; bases outside gene matches: 6. The data were obtained in a study of CD8+CD57+ T cells in acquired aplastic anemia. CDR3 and TCR beta VDJ profiling relied on a genomic DNA template. TCRdb re-called the reads through MiXCR, storing one row per CDR3 protein. This sample has a few hundred thousand distinct CDR3 sequences, with around 33% found just once. Broader study findings: Researchers report that 25 to 35 CD8+ CDR3 sequences appeared in both patients and controls.

This clonotype was obtained from a human donor with aplastic anemia. Input material: sorted CD4+, CD8+, or CD8+CD57+ T cells (not recorded which) from PBMCs. V and J are TRBV2 and TRBJ2-5, with 9 positions matching TRBD1. CDR3 sequence: CASSPGQGGQETQYF. In nucleotides, the CDR3 is TGTGCCAGCAGCCCGGGACAGGGAGGCCAAGAGACCCAGTACTTC. Drawing the rest from reference TRBV2 and TRBJ2-5, the complete variable domain is EPEVTQTPSHQVTQMGQEVILRCVPISNHLYFYWYRQILGQKVEFLVSFYNNEISEKSEIFDDQFSVERPDGSNFTLKIRSTKLEDSAMYFCASSPGQGGQETQYFGPGTRLLVL.